The rows below give T cell receptor beta chains drawn from one sample of a study of T cell changes during pregnancy in multiple sclerosis. Assay: immunoSEQ multiplex PCR; the TCRdb copy retains only in-frame clones and omits some. The sample lists tens of thousands of clones; about 88% were seen once. This sample comprised peripheral blood, obtained in the first trimester of pregnancy. All receptors come from a female donor in good health, enrolled as a control in a pregnancy study. Each CDR3 is given with its conserved first and last residue.

V gene,J gene,CDR3 protein
TRBV29-1,TRBJ1-2,CSVVPGQYGPDYGYTF
TRBV7-2,TRBJ2-3,CASSLGLSGGSPITQYF
TRBV6-5,TRBJ1-5,CASSSTGGPNQPQHF
TRBV7-8,TRBJ2-7,CASSLRTGAPGEQYF
TRBV6-5,TRBJ2-3,CASSFGGTQYF
TRBV7-3,TRBJ1-2,CASSFGQGARPNYGYTF
TRBV28,TRBJ1-1,CASRPQGLNTEAFF
TRBV11-2,TRBJ1-3,CASSLSSGTGVATIYF
TRBV7-2,TRBJ2-3,CASSLVVRASDTQYF
TRBV29-1,TRBJ2-5,CSAGTTSGPETQYF
TRBV4-2,TRBJ1-4,CASSQGQGGEKLFF
TRBV19,TRBJ1-2,CASTLFDRGGGYTF
TRBV4-1,TRBJ2-7,CASSPGLWDSYEQYF
TRBV6-4,TRBJ2-1,CASSDRGLAGGNEQFF
TRBV4-2,TRBJ2-1,CASSQVTRGEGHEQFF
TRBV5-6,TRBJ1-1,CASSLEGGGWNTEAFF
TRBV2,TRBJ2-7,CASGLSSYEQYF
TRBV7-8,TRBJ2-5,CASSLISGREKTQYF
TRBV7-9,TRBJ2-1,CASRAWDRGHNEQFF
TRBV19,TRBJ1-4,CASSTLLILGEANEKLFF
TRBV28,TRBJ2-1,CASSLRERVGNEQFF
TRBV11-2,TRBJ1-5,CASSRELGNQPQHF
TRBV28,TRBJ1-2,CASSFPLTGRTNYGYTF
TRBV5-8,TRBJ1-4,CASSFDFPGSSTNEKLFF
TRBV4-2,TRBJ2-3,CASSQGASGIQDTQYF
TRBV6-6,TRBJ1-1,CASSKPQGAGNTEAFF
TRBV11-2,TRBJ1-1,CASSFGGQGRVGTEAFF
TRBV11-2,TRBJ2-2,CASSFSLVRRDGELFF
TRBV5-1,TRBJ2-3,CASSLVAGAGDTQYF
TRBV28,TRBJ2-2,CASRTTVTGELFF
TRBV19,TRBJ2-7,CATSEGVSEQYF
TRBV28,TRBJ2-3,CASSFSRGFTDTQYF
TRBV30,TRBJ2-7,CAWSVGQGDEQYF
TRBV7-8,TRBJ2-5,CASSFWSGGEYF
TRBV18,TRBJ2-6,CASSLNGGGGSKANVLTF
TRBV29-1,TRBJ2-7,CSVEGKQEPYEQYF
TRBV5-6,TRBJ1-5,CASSFYLTGLYSNQPQHF
TRBV10-3,TRBJ2-7,CAISPGQANEQYF
TRBV5-1,TRBJ2-5,CASSLLFSGQGVRETQYF
TRBV29-1,TRBJ2-2,CSALPGQNTGELFF
TRBV29-1,TRBJ1-2,CSVSTGDYGYTF
TRBV7-8,TRBJ1-4,CASSQDPLGGLFF
TRBV9,TRBJ2-7,CASSVDGTTYEQYF
TRBV6-1,TRBJ1-1,CAGRGPGGEDTEAFF
TRBV15,TRBJ2-7,CATSSPGQGGWEQYF
TRBV2,TRBJ2-1,CASMPLASGTYNEQFF
TRBV5-1,TRBJ2-1,CASSLALGQGAVRRNEQFF
TRBV30,TRBJ2-5,CAWSLREGIQETQYF
TRBV28,TRBJ2-5,CASSLWIDRQETQYF
TRBV18,TRBJ1-5,CASSLGQGSGQPQHF
TRBV28,TRBJ1-1,CASSPRPTEAFF
TRBV7-2,TRBJ2-3,CASSTTQTDTQYF
TRBV12-5,TRBJ1-4,CASSKDRGLEKLFF
TRBV5-1,TRBJ1-5,CASSASGNSNQPQHF
TRBV5-1,TRBJ2-3,CASISTGASTDTQYF
TRBV19,TRBJ2-3,CASTASIDSYGTDTQYF
TRBV7-7,TRBJ1-1,CASSPLTGYTEAFF
TRBV27,TRBJ1-1,CASSLTQGKPEAFF
TRBV7-3,TRBJ2-1,CASSPTGTSLDEQFF